A selection of T cell receptor beta chains follows, all from one sample in a study of T cell repertoires in cytomegalovirus infection. TCRdb reprocessed the reads with MiXCR, giving one entry per CDR3 protein. Of 200,000 or so distinct CDR3 sequences listed, roughly a fifth are singletons. The sequencing input was PBMCs. The receptors derive from a human donor in good health (CMV status not recorded). Some clones in this sample may be carry-over from other donors' samples. Each CDR3 is given with its conserved first and last residue. The order of the fields is CDR3 DNA, CDR3 protein, J gene, CDR3 length, V gene, clone size, D gene. D genes are given only for firm matches. Some rows mark clone size as missing; the rest say once, few, many or name a class of expanded clone.

DNA: TGTGCCAGCAGCCAGACTGGCGCTGCGAACACTGAAGCTTTCTTT
CDR3: CASSQTGAANTEAFF
J: TRBJ1-1
length: 15
V: TRBV3-1
size: many
D: -

DNA: TGTGCCAGCAGCCAGGACAGGAGGAGACCTTCGTACTTC
CDR3: CASSQDRRRPSYF
J: TRBJ2-5
length: 13
V: TRBV6-8
size: few
D: TRBD1

DNA: TGTGCCAGCAGTGAGGGTCCCGGCACAGATACGCAGTATTTT
CDR3: CASSEGPGTDTQYF
J: TRBJ2-3
length: 14
V: TRBV6-1
size: -
D: -

DNA: TGTGCCAGCAGCAGGGGTGGCCTGAGCACTGAAGCTTTCTTT
CDR3: CASSRGGLSTEAFF
J: TRBJ1-1
length: 14
V: TRBV28
size: -
D: -

DNA: TGTGCCACCAGCAGAGACGTGGGGGGAGGTGGCACAGATACGCAGTATTTT
CDR3: CATSRDVGGGGTDTQYF
J: TRBJ2-3
length: 17
V: TRBV15
size: -
D: -

DNA: TGCGCCAGCAGCGGGGGGGACGGAACCAAGAGTACCCAGTACTTC
CDR3: CASSGGDGTKSTQYF
J: TRBJ2-5
length: 15
V: TRBV5-1
size: many
D: TRBD2

DNA: TGTGCCAGCAGTGAAACCATAACTGAAGCTTTCTTT
CDR3: CASSETITEAFF
J: TRBJ1-1
length: 12
V: TRBV25-1
size: few
D: -

DNA: TGCAGCGTTAGATTAGCGGCCTACGAGCAGTACTTC
CDR3: CSVRLAAYEQYF
J: TRBJ2-7
length: 12
V: TRBV29-1
size: -
D: -

DNA: TGTGCCAGCAGCATCAGCTCCTACGAGCAGTACTTC
CDR3: CASSISSYEQYF
J: TRBJ2-7
length: 12
V: TRBV7-9
size: -
D: -

DNA: TGTGCCAGCAGCTTAGGAGGGAGGAATGAAAAACTGTTTTTT
CDR3: CASSLGGRNEKLFF
J: TRBJ1-4
length: 14
V: TRBV7-2
size: few
D: -

DNA: TGCAGTGCTAGTCCAGACAGAGATGTCTACAATGAGCAGTTCTTC
CDR3: CSASPDRDVYNEQFF
J: TRBJ2-1
length: 15
V: TRBV20-1
size: once
D: -

DNA: TGTGCCAGCCGCCTTGGCATGAACACTGAAGCTTTCTTT
CDR3: CASRLGMNTEAFF
J: TRBJ1-1
length: 13
V: TRBV27
size: -
D: -

DNA: TGTGCCAGCAGCTTGGGTTTGGGCGCGCCCAATGAGCAGTTCTTC
CDR3: CASSLGLGAPNEQFF
J: TRBJ2-1
length: 15
V: TRBV7-8
size: -
D: -

DNA: TGTGCCAGCACTCCCGTAATAGGAGAAAACATTCAGTACTTC
CDR3: CASTPVIGENIQYF
J: TRBJ2-4
length: 14
V: TRBV7-9
size: -
D: -

DNA: TGTGCCAGCAGGGTCGGAGGAAACACCATATATTTT
CDR3: CASRVGGNTIYF
J: TRBJ1-3
length: 12
V: TRBV12-3/TRBV12-4
size: few
D: -

DNA: TGTGCCAGCAGAGTAAGAGGTAACACTGAAGCTTTCTTT
CDR3: CASRVRGNTEAFF
J: TRBJ1-1
length: 13
V: TRBV28
size: many
D: -

DNA: TGTGCCAGTAGCGAACGACAGGGGGCGTACTATAATTCACCCCTCCACTTT
CDR3: CASSERQGAYYNSPLHF
J: TRBJ1-6
length: 17
V: TRBV19
size: -
D: TRBD1

DNA: TGTGCCAGCAGTTTGGGGACAGGGGGCAGTGGCTACACCTTC
CDR3: CASSLGTGGSGYTF
J: TRBJ1-2
length: 14
V: TRBV27
size: -
D: TRBD1

DNA: TGTGCCAGCAGCTCAAAGGCTTCCACAATGAACACTGAAGCTTTCTTT
CDR3: CASSSKASTMNTEAFF
J: TRBJ1-1
length: 16
V: TRBV7-3
size: many
D: -

DNA: TGCAGTGCTAGATTTACTAGCGGGAGGAGGAACGAGCAGTACTTC
CDR3: CSARFTSGRRNEQYF
J: TRBJ2-7
length: 15
V: TRBV20-1
size: few
D: TRBD2

DNA: TGTGCCAGCAGTGAATGGGGGACATTCCCTGGAAACACCATATATTTT
CDR3: CASSEWGTFPGNTIYF
J: TRBJ1-3
length: 16
V: TRBV6-1
size: many
D: -

DNA: TGTGCCAGCAGCTGGGGGGATTCCTACAATGAGCAGTTCTTC
CDR3: CASSWGDSYNEQFF
J: TRBJ2-1
length: 14
V: TRBV25-1
size: few
D: -

DNA: TGTGCCAGCAGCTTGGGACAGGGATTGAGTACTGAAGCTTTCTTT
CDR3: CASSLGQGLSTEAFF
J: TRBJ1-1
length: 15
V: TRBV7-2
size: few
D: TRBD1

DNA: TGTGCCAGCAGCTTAGAGCGAGCGGGAGCAGTTGAGCAGTTCTTC
CDR3: CASSLERAGAVEQFF
J: TRBJ2-1
length: 15
V: TRBV7-2
size: many
D: TRBD2

DNA: TGTGCCAGCAGCACAACCGGGACTAGCGATGAGCAGTTCTTC
CDR3: CASSTTGTSDEQFF
J: TRBJ2-1
length: 14
V: TRBV7-9
size: many
D: TRBD2

DNA: TGTGCCATCAGTGAGCCGGGGGGCGCGGACAATGAGCAGTTCTTC
CDR3: CAISEPGGADNEQFF
J: TRBJ2-1
length: 15
V: TRBV10-3
size: few
D: -

DNA: TGCGCCAGCAGCCATTACGGACAGGGAGGCCCTGAAGCTTTCTTT
CDR3: CASSHYGQGGPEAFF
J: TRBJ1-1
length: 15
V: TRBV5-1
size: -
D: TRBD1

DNA: TGTGCCAGCAGCTTTGACCGGGACAGGCTATTCTTC
CDR3: CASSFDRDRLFF
J: TRBJ2-1
length: 12
V: TRBV5-6
size: few
D: TRBD1

DNA: TGTGCCAGCAGCTTAAACAGGGGGCATAGGTCCTACAATGAGCAGTTCTTC
CDR3: CASSLNRGHRSYNEQFF
J: TRBJ2-1
length: 17
V: TRBV7-9
size: few
D: TRBD1

DNA: TGCAGTGCTAGAGAACGGCTAGTTACGAATGAGCAGTTCTTC
CDR3: CSARERLVTNEQFF
J: TRBJ2-1
length: 14
V: TRBV20-1
size: -
D: -

DNA: TGTGCCAGCAGTTACTTGGGGATACGGTTTTTT
CDR3: CASSYLGIRFF
J: TRBJ1-4
length: 11
V: TRBV6-5
size: few
D: -

DNA: TGTGCCTCCGCCCGGGGGCAGCCCCAGCATTTT
CDR3: CASARGQPQHF
J: TRBJ1-5
length: 11
V: TRBV12-3/TRBV12-4
size: few
D: -

DNA: TGTGCCATCAGTGATACGACTTCAGCACAAGAGACCCAGTACTTC
CDR3: CAISDTTSAQETQYF
J: TRBJ2-5
length: 15
V: TRBV10-3
size: few
D: -

DNA: TGTGCCAGCAGCTCTAGCGGGGGGGCCTTTATCACAGATACGCAGTATTTT
CDR3: CASSSSGGAFITDTQYF
J: TRBJ2-3
length: 17
V: TRBV12-3/TRBV12-4
size: many
D: TRBD2

DNA: TGTGCCAGCAGCTTAGCGAAGGGAGGTGAAGCTTTCTTT
CDR3: CASSLAKGGEAFF
J: TRBJ1-1
length: 13
V: TRBV11-2
size: few
D: -

DNA: TGTGCCAGCAGTGGACAGGGGGCATCGAACACTGAAGCTTTCTTT
CDR3: CASSGQGASNTEAFF
J: TRBJ1-1
length: 15
V: TRBV7-9
size: many
D: TRBD1

DNA: TGTGCCAGCAGTTACCTAGGACAGGGGGCGAGGAACACTGAAGCTTTCTTT
CDR3: CASSYLGQGARNTEAFF
J: TRBJ1-1
length: 17
V: TRBV6-5
size: -
D: TRBD1

DNA: TGTGCCAGCAGTTTCCCGGGGGCCCCGGGCATTTTT
CDR3: CASSFPGAPGIF
J: TRBJ1-1
length: 12
V: TRBV12-3/TRBV12-4
size: many
D: -

DNA: TGTGCCAGCAGTTATTCTCTGGCGGGAGGAGACATTCAGTACTTC
CDR3: CASSYSLAGGDIQYF
J: TRBJ2-4
length: 15
V: TRBV6-2/TRBV6-3
size: many
D: TRBD2

DNA: TGCGCCAGCAGCTTGGGGGCCAGGACAGGGGACGAGACCCAGTACTTC
CDR3: CASSLGARTGDETQYF
J: TRBJ2-5
length: 16
V: TRBV5-1
size: -
D: TRBD1